The 18 T cell receptor beta chains below all came from one sample that was sequenced in a study of OX40 agonist ivuxolimab in advanced cancers. The library was built by means of the immunoSEQ multiplex PCR assay. TCRdb mirrors the immuneACCESS table, restricted to in-frame sequences. Some clones are absent from its copies; in checked studies, under half trace to an unresolved V gene, and the reason for the others is unknown. This sample is represented by approximately 30,000 clones; around 81% of them were singletons. Over 1.1% of the sample goes to the ten largest clones. The source was CD4+ or CD8+ T cells sorted from blood, collected in a trial of the OX40 agonist ivuxolimab. The receptor source for this set is an adult with an advanced solid tumor such as melanoma, head and neck, liver or kidney cancer.

The chain links TRBV4-2 to TRBJ2-3; the D is unclear. There are 15 residues in the CDR3. Germline V lookup: CDR1 LGHNA, CDR2 YNFKEQ. Trimming pared 4 bases from V and 2 bases from J, leaving 13 bases between. CDR3 nucleotides: TGTGCCAGCAGCCGAAAGGACGCAGACACAGATACGCAGTATTTT. Translated, it gives CASSRKDADTDTQYF.

This clone was seen more than once but under ten times. The V call is TRBV6-6, the J call TRBJ2-7; 8 bases align to TRBD1. The CDR3 consists of 14 residues. The J segment lost 6 bases and the V segment lost 2 bases, leaving 6 bases of the junction unmatched. Germline CDR1 reads MNHNY; CDR2 reads SVGAGI (reference sequence). CDR3 DNA: TGTGCCAGCAGTTACCCATCGACAGGGGTCGAGCAGTACTTC. Protein sequence: CASSYPSTGVEQYF.

This clone was observed a handful of times. V gene TRBV18 combines with J gene TRBJ2-4; 7 bases fit TRBD1. The CDR3 has 17 residues. Germline loops: CDR1 KGHSH, CDR2 LQKENI. Germline trimming cut 3 bases from V and 1 base from J; bases unmatched to any gene: 9. Here the CDR3 DNA reads TGTGCCAGCTCACCGGTACCCGGGACAGCGGCCAAAAACATTCAGTACTTC. It codes for CASSPVPGTAAKNIQYF.

This chain uses TRBV12-2 with TRBJ1-2; TRBD1 is the table's D call, not checked against the DNA. TRBV12-2 constitutes a pseudogene. The CDR3 sequence is 14 residues long. The CDR3 region has the DNA TGTGCAAGTCGCTTCCGACAGGGGAGGAATGGCTACACCTTC. It yields the protein CASRFRQGRNGYTF.

This chain connects TRBV28 to TRBJ1-5; D gene ambiguous. Trimming took off 3 bases at V and 4 bases at J, with 13 bases between the two ends. CDR1 is MDHEN and CDR2 is SYDVKM in the germline V gene. The CDR3 contains 15 residues. The CDR3 region has the DNA TGTGCCAGCAGTTTTGATTCGTTCGCGAATCAGCCCCAGCATTTT. Protein: CASSFDSFANQPQHF.

This chain joins TRBV2 and TRBJ2-3, with unresolved D. V lost 7 bases and J lost 4, with 6 bases in between. Germline loops: CDR1 SNHLY, CDR2 FYNNEI. This CDR3 comprises 11 residues. CDR3 amino acids: CASNPADTQYF. CDR3 bases: TGTGCCAGCAACCCGGCAGATACGCAGTATTTT.

The chain is built from TRBV6-4 and TRBJ2-5; TRBD2 agrees at 9 bases. Losses at the gene ends were 4 bases for V and 5 bases for J; bases not matched to a gene: 11. The CDR3 contains 16 residues. The V gene's germline CDR1 is MRHNA and CDR2 SNTAGT. DNA of the CDR3: TGTGCCAGCAGTGGACCCTCCTGCGGGGGGGTGGAGACCCAGTACTTC. It specifies CASSGPSCGGVETQYF.

The rearrangement uses TRBV2 and TRBJ2-3, with D possibly being TRBD2 (5 bases). This CDR3 has 16 amino acids. V lost 6 bases and J lost 0, with 16 bases in between. In germline, CDR1 is SNHLY, CDR2 FYNNEI. This chain's CDR3 is CASRASRTISTDTQYF. The CDR3 bases are TGTGCCAGCAGGGCTAGCCGAACAATTAGCACAGATACGCAGTATTTT.

This chain links TRBV30 with TRBJ1-4; possible D gene TRBD1, 5 bases. Trimming took off 1 base at V and 6 bases at J, with 9 bases between the two ends. The germline gives CDR1 GTSNPN, CDR2 SVGIG (reference sequence). The length of the CDR3 is 13 residues. The CDR3 DNA reads as TGTGCCTGGAGTGGGAGGGGAGATGAAAAACTGTTTTTT. Protein product: CAWSGRGDEKLFF.

This chain's CDR3 is CASSPSAGNTEAFF. The CDR3 DNA reads TGTGCCAGCAGTCCGAGCGCGGGGAACACTGAAGCTTTCTTT. This sequence joins TRBV5-5 and TRBJ1-1; D is unresolved. The CDR3 is 14 residues long. Germline V lookup: CDR1 SGHKS, CDR2 YYEKEE (reference sequence). V was shortened by 5 bases and J by 1 base, with 12 bases between the two germline ends.

The V gene is TRBV19, the J gene TRBJ2-2; possibly TRBD2 for D (7 bases). V was pared by 3 bases and J by 1 base, with 12 bases between. The germline CDR1 and CDR2 sequences are LNHDA and SQIVND (reference sequence). This CDR3 is 16 amino acids long. CDR3: CASSITGGLNTGELFF. The CDR3 DNA sequence: TGTGCCAGTAGTATTACGGGGGGCCTGAACACCGGGGAGCTGTTTTTT.

This chain connects TRBV6-5 to TRBJ2-7, with D possibly matching TRBD2 (7 bases). This CDR3 is built from 15 residues. V was trimmed by 5 bases and J by 0 bases, leaving 14 bases between them. Looked up from germline, CDR1 is MNHEY and CDR2 is SVGAGI. This chain's CDR3 is CASSPPGEGSYEQYF. CDR3 bases: TGTGCCAGCAGTCCTCCAGGGGAGGGCTCCTACGAGCAGTACTTC.

This CDR3 reads CASSLRPPASGLGEQFF. In DNA, the CDR3 is TGTGCCAGCAGCTTAAGACCGCCAGCGAGCGGGTTAGGTGAGCAGTTCTTC. The rearrangement uses TRBV7-6 and TRBJ2-1; maybe TRBD2 (6 bases). CDR1 is SGHVS and CDR2 is FNYEAQ in the germline V gene. Deletions cut 2 bases from V and 9 bases from J, with 23 bases between. This CDR3 has 17 residues.

V gene TRBV19 combines with J gene TRBJ2-3, with 11 bases identical to TRBD2. V was pared by 7 bases and J by 3 bases, with 15 bases of the junction left unmatched. CDR1 is LNHDA and CDR2 is SQIVND in the germline V gene (reference sequence). The CDR3 spans 18 residues. The DNA of the CDR3 is TGTGCCAGTAACCAGTGGCTAGCGGGAGGCCAGGATACAGATACGCAGTATTTT. It encodes CASNQWLAGGQDTDTQYF.

The V call is TRBV5-6, the J call TRBJ2-1, with D possibly TRBD1 on 5 matching bases. V gave up 0 bases and J gave up 4 bases, with 11 bases separating them. This CDR3 has 15 residues. Germline V gene lookup returns CDR1 SGHDT and CDR2 YYEEEE. CDR3 residues: CASSLGRASYNEQFF. The DNA for the CDR3 is TGTGCCAGCAGCTTGGGCAGGGCATCATACAATGAGCAGTTCTTC.

The chain recombines TRBV6-5 with TRBJ1-2; D ambiguous. The CDR3 contains 13 residues. In germline, CDR1 is MNHEY, CDR2 SVGAGI. With 1 base removed from V and 4 bases from J, the gap between germline ends came to 7 bases. CDR3 sequence reads: CASSYWTVYGYTF. For the CDR3, the DNA is TGTGCCAGCAGTTACTGGACGGTCTATGGCTACACCTTC.

The rearrangement joins TRBV11-3 to TRBJ2-1; a weak D match, TRBD2 (5 bases). V was cut by 5 bases and J by 2 bases, with 13 bases left in between. CDR1 SGHNT and CDR2 YENEEA come from the germline V gene. The CDR3 has 15 amino acids. CDR3 bases: TGTGCCAGCAGCCTGGCGGGCGGGCCCTACAATGAGCAGTTCTTC. Protein: CASSLAGGPYNEQFF.

This rearrangement joins TRBV5-4 to TRBJ2-7, with TRBD2 identical over 14 bases. The ends lost 4 bases at V and 4 bases at J; junction bases unmatched: 10. Germline lookup yields CDR1 SGHNT and CDR2 YYREEE (reference sequence). The CDR3 has 17 residues. Written as DNA, the CDR3 is TGTGCCAGCAGCGCGGGACTAGCGGGGGTGGTCGGTTACGAGCAGTACTTC. Encoded protein: CASSAGLAGVVGYEQYF.